Below, 15 T cell receptor beta chains from the same sample are listed, as sequenced in a study of shared clonotypes between healthy human individuals. Profiled with immunoSEQ multiplex PCR; TCRdb holds only in-frame clones, not every one. The sample carries 650,000 to 750,000 clones, roughly 70% recorded once. The sequenced sample was memory CD4+ T cells sorted from blood. Indicated subset: CD45RA-negative fraction. These receptors were collected from a woman in her twenties or thirties in good health.

For the CDR3, the DNA is TGCAGCGTTACACCAAGGGCCGGGCGGTTGGATGAGCAGTTCTTC. Protein product: CSVTPRAGRLDEQFF. This chain links TRBV29-1 with TRBJ2-1, with no clear D. This CDR3 region has 15 residues. Germline CDR1 reads SQVTM; CDR2 reads ANQGSEA. Trimming stripped 5 bases from V and 8 bases from J, with 22 bases between.

This clone was found many times. The chain combines TRBV5-5 with TRBJ2-7; D ambiguous. The length of the CDR3 is 13 residues. Looked up from germline, CDR1 is SGHKS and CDR2 is YYEKEE (reference sequence). The germline V and J ends were trimmed by 0 bases and 4 bases, with 8 bases remaining between them. DNA of the CDR3: TGTGCCAGCAGCTTGGCTAGAGGTTACGAGCAGTACTTC. This codes for CASSLARGYEQYF.

This clone was picked up a small number of times. Other DNA sequences in the same sample also yield this CDR3. The chain joins TRBV7-2 to TRBJ1-5; D gene uncertain. Per the germline V gene, CDR1 is SGHTA and CDR2 is FQGNSA. The CDR3 spans 14 residues. The ends were cut back, 5 bases at V and 0 bases at J, with 8 bases in the middle. Here the CDR3 reads CASSPPGSNQPQHF. CDR3 coding DNA: TGTGCCAGCAGCCCACCAGGTAGCAATCAGCCCCAGCATTTT.

The gene calls are TRBV18 and TRBJ2-3, with D hard to call. The CDR3 is 16 residues long. Trimming took 2 bases from V and 2 from J, leaving 14 bases between them. Germline V gene sequence: CDR1 KGHSH, CDR2 LQKENI. In DNA form, the CDR3 reads TGTGCCAGCTCACCAGAACCGGCAGGAGACACAGATACGCAGTATTTT. It specifies CASSPEPAGDTDTQYF.

The chain is built from TRBV6-5 and TRBJ1-1; 10 bases map to TRBD1. The CDR3 totals 15 residues. The J segment lost 4 bases and the V segment lost 5 bases, leaving 7 bases of the junction unmatched. Germline V gene sequence: CDR1 MNHEY, CDR2 SVGAGI. The CDR3 bases are TGTGCCAGCAGTCTGGGGGACAGGGGACGCACTGAAGCTTTCTTT. Protein product: CASSLGDRGRTEAFF.

This chain links TRBV6-5 with TRBJ2-5, with D perhaps TRBD1 or TRBD2 (5 bases each). V shed 2 bases and J shed 11 bases, with 21 bases lying between them. Germline CDR1 and CDR2: MNHEY and SVGAGI. This CDR3 comprises 15 residues. As DNA, the CDR3 is TGTGCCAGCAGTTACCAGTCCAGGGTCTTGGGGGAGCAGTACTTC. This codes for CASSYQSRVLGEQYF.

This chain uses TRBV5-1 with TRBJ2-3, with D unclear. This CDR3 is 13 amino acids long. Germline assignment: CDR1 SGHRS and CDR2 YFSETQ. The ends were cut back, 6 bases at V and 6 bases at J, with 14 bases in the middle. CDR3 amino acids: CASKPSPADTQYF. In DNA, the CDR3 is TGCGCCAGCAAACCTAGTCCGGCGGATACGCAGTATTTT.

This chain uses TRBV11-2 with TRBJ2-7; maybe TRBD1 (6 bases). The germline V gene has CDR1 SGHAT and CDR2 FQNNGV. V was pared by 5 bases and J by 0 bases, with 17 bases between. The CDR3 length is 16 residues. CDR3 DNA sequence: TGTGCCAGCAGCGAGCGCAGGGGTTTTGGCTCCTACGAGCAGTACTTC. Encoded protein: CASSERRGFGSYEQYF.

J is TRBJ1-2 and V is TRBV14; D uncertain. CDR1 SGHDN and CDR2 FVKESK come from the germline V gene. V was trimmed by 6 bases and J by 0 bases, leaving 8 bases between them. This CDR3 has 13 amino acids. The CDR3 nucleotides read TGTGCCAGCAGAACAGATACTAACTATGGCTACACCTTC. This gives the protein CASRTDTNYGYTF.

Remarks on this clone: This CDR3 fails to terminate in the conserved phenylalanine or tryptophan, so it likely reflects a read error. Because the CDR3's place on the DNA is in doubt, the DNA is left out and the CDR3 is given as listed by TCRdb. This chain uses TRBV18 with TRBJ1-1. The CDR3 is 13 amino acids long, termini counted. Germline V CDR1 and CDR2: KGHSH, LQKENI. The CDR3 loop is CASSPDSMKGLLL.

The CDR3 sequence is CASSSQTSGISEQYF. CDR3 bases: TGTGCCAGTAGTTCCCAGACTAGCGGGATCTCCGAGCAGTACTTC. This chain links TRBV19 with TRBJ2-7; 11 nucleotides agree with TRBD2. V trimming: 5 bases; J trimming: 6 bases; junction bases outside the gene matches: 9. There are 15 residues in the CDR3. Germline CDR1 is LNHDA and CDR2 is SQIVND (reference sequence).

The V call is TRBV7-2, the J call TRBJ2-3; TRBD1 or TRBD2 may be the D gene (6 bases each). The CDR3 runs 15 residues. V was cut by 5 bases and J by 3 bases, with 15 bases left in between. CDR1 is SGHTA, CDR2 FQGNSA, per germline. The CDR3 nucleotides read TGTGCCAGCAGCCAGAATCTAGGGGGGACAGATACGCAGTATTTT. The encoded protein is CASSQNLGGTDTQYF.

The CDR3, as DNA: TGTGCCAGCACGTCGTTCGGTGACACCGGGGAGCTGTTTTTT. This gives the protein CASTSFGDTGELFF. This chain uses TRBV2 with TRBJ2-2; D is unclear. Germline lookup yields CDR1 SNHLY and CDR2 FYNNEI. V was shortened by 7 bases and J by 3 bases, with 12 bases between the two germline ends. This CDR3 region has 14 residues.

The chain joins TRBV28 to TRBJ1-1; maybe TRBD1 (6 bases). Trimming cost V 6 bases and J 11 bases, with 16 bases left between them. This CDR3 has 12 amino acids. The V gene's germline CDR1 is MDHEN and CDR2 SYDVKM. The CDR3 DNA reads TGTGCCAGCAGCACCGGGACACTGGTTGCTTTCTTT. Amino acid sequence: CASSTGTLVAFF.

The J gene is TRBJ2-7, the V gene TRBV28; D is unresolved. Per the germline V gene, CDR1 is MDHEN and CDR2 is SYDVKM. CDR3 length: 14 amino acids. Trimming pared 7 bases from V and 0 bases from J, leaving 13 bases between. CDR3 nucleotides: TGTGCCAGCAACCGGTATCTGAGCTCCTACGAGCAGTACTTC. It yields the protein CASNRYLSSYEQYF.